One and the same sample provided the 4 T cell receptor beta chains below, sequenced in a study of control samples from healthy donors and cancer patients. Clones were read by immunoSEQ multiplex PCR, and TCRdb kept only the in-frame ones, dropping some. Here the sample spans over 85,000 clones, under 95% being singletons. The sample consisted of blood. The receptors come from a young woman in good health.

There are a few counts of this clone. The chain links TRBV18 to TRBJ1-2; weak D call: TRBD1 (5 bases). Germline V gives CDR1 KGHSH, CDR2 LQKENI. The CDR3 runs 15 residues. V dropped 3 bases and J dropped 4 bases, with 15 bases sitting between them. The DNA of the CDR3 is TGTGCCAGCTCACCCAACGGTCGGGACGGCTATGGCTACACCTTC. It is translated as CASSPNGRDGYGYTF.

The chain has TRBV7-3 and TRBJ2-2; TRBD2 matches at 11 bases. This CDR3 has 19 amino acids. Losses at the gene ends were 5 bases for V and 6 bases for J; bases not matched to a gene: 17. Germline CDR1 reads SGHTA; CDR2 reads FQGTGA. The chain's CDR3 is CASSAPQTSGTPKAGELFF. Written as DNA, the CDR3 is TGTGCCAGCAGCGCACCCCAGACTAGCGGGACCCCGAAAGCCGGGGAGCTGTTTTTT.

V gene TRBV5-1 combines with J gene TRBJ1-4; 8 positions agree with TRBD1. From germline, CDR1 is SGHRS and CDR2 YFSETQ. Trimming removed 4 bases from V and 7 bases from J; junction bases left unmatched: 12. The CDR3 contains 16 residues. This CDR3 reads CASSPQGQGGGEKLFF. CDR3 sequence (DNA): TGCGCCAGCAGCCCGCAAGGACAGGGCGGGGGTGAAAAACTGTTTTTT.

J is TRBJ2-7 and V is TRBV5-4; D is unresolved. The germline V gene has CDR1 SGHNT and CDR2 YYREEE (reference sequence). Trimming cost V 4 bases and J 2 bases, with 13 bases left between them. This CDR3 region has 14 residues. The CDR3 nucleotides are TGTGCCAGCAGCCCGTGGACCGGGCCCTACGAGCAGTACTTC. Translated, it gives CASSPWTGPYEQYF.